This passage covers 29 T cell receptor beta chains from one sample sequenced in a study of cytomegalovirus exposure and HLA in healthy donors. Assay: immunoSEQ multiplex PCR; the TCRdb copy retains only in-frame clones and omits some. The sample lists tens of thousands of clones, approximately 96% occurring once. Sequenced material: PBMCs. The receptors derive from a man aged 18 to 30 in good health and CMV-seropositive.

This clone was observed a single time. V is TRBV19 and J is TRBJ1-5; 8 nucleotides align to TRBD1. Trimming took 4 bases from V and 6 from J; bases not matched to a gene: 8. The CDR3 contains 15 residues. From germline, CDR1 is LNHDA and CDR2 SQIVND (reference sequence). The CDR3 here is CASSTKPGGGQPQHF. In nucleotides, the CDR3 is TGTGCCAGTAGTACTAAACCAGGGGGCGGTCAGCCCCAGCATTTT.

The rearrangement joins TRBV11-2 to TRBJ2-5; perhaps TRBD1 as D (6 bases). Germline CDR1 reads SGHAT; CDR2 reads FQNNGV. The CDR3 totals 13 residues. V was trimmed by 4 bases and J by 5 bases, leaving 11 bases between them. In DNA form, the CDR3 reads TGTGCCAGCAGCTCACAGGGCAGGGAGACCCAGTACTTC. Translating gives CASSSQGRETQYF. Variable domain in full (rest from reference TRBV11-2 and TRBJ2-5): EAGVAQSPRYKIIEKRQSVAFWCNPISGHATLYWYQQILGQGPKLLIQFQNNGVVDDSQLPKDRFSAERLKGVDSTLKIQPAKLEDSAVYLCASSSQGRETQYFGPGTRLLVL.

The rearrangement uses TRBV7-9 and TRBJ2-1; D perhaps matches TRBD2 (6 bases). Trimming pared 1 base from V and 8 bases from J, leaving 15 bases between. Germline assignment: CDR1 SEHNR and CDR2 FQNEAQ (reference sequence). This CDR3 region has 15 residues. The CDR3 nucleotides read TGTGCCAGCAGCTTAGAGGCGGGGAACGTGGATGAGCAGTTCTTC. It is translated as CASSLEAGNVDEQFF.

The J gene is TRBJ1-5, the V gene TRBV7-2; D call uncertain. The V end was cut by 1 base, the J end by 6 bases, with 13 bases between. Germline CDR1 is SGHTA and CDR2 is FQGNSA. There are 15 residues in the CDR3. Here the CDR3 reads CASSLGPGMSQPQHF. The CDR3 nucleotides read TGTGCCAGCAGCTTAGGACCCGGGATGAGTCAGCCCCAGCATTTT.

The gene calls are TRBV5-6 and TRBJ1-5; D might be TRBD1 (5 bases). This CDR3 is built from 14 residues. V was shortened by 2 bases and J by 5 bases, with 11 bases between the two germline ends. Germline assignment: CDR1 SGHDT and CDR2 YYEEEE. The CDR3 DNA follows: TGTGCCAGCAGCTTACATAGCAGGGATCAGCCCCAGCATTTT. Its translation: CASSLHSRDQPQHF.

The chain uses TRBV18 and TRBJ2-3; TRBD1 matches 9 bases. CDR3 length equals 16 residues. Trimming cost V 0 bases and J 1 base; bases outside gene matches: 2. CDR1 and CDR2 (germline): KGHSH, LQKENI. The CDR3 here is CASSPPGTGRTDTQYF. The CDR3 DNA reads as TGTGCCAGCTCACCACCGGGGACAGGGCGCACAGATACGCAGTATTTT.

This clone was recorded once. The chain carries TRBV11-3 and TRBJ1-1; D is undetermined. Trimming shortened V by 3 bases and J by 5 bases, and 10 bases separated the two germline ends. This CDR3 has 13 residues. The germline gives CDR1 SGHNT, CDR2 YENEEA. The CDR3 protein is CASSFTRVTEAFF. As DNA, the CDR3 is TGTGCCAGCAGCTTTACGCGGGTTACTGAAGCTTTCTTT.

This clone was recorded only once. V gene TRBV2 combines with J gene TRBJ1-2; 7 nucleotides agree with TRBD1. J lost 7 bases, V lost 8 bases, and 10 bases had no gene match. Germline loops: CDR1 SNHLY, CDR2 FYNNEI. The CDR3 totals 13 residues. The CDR3 DNA follows: TGTGCCAGCGAAGGGGGCAGCCGTGCTGGCTACACCTTC. Its protein product is CASEGGSRAGYTF.

The chain combines TRBV6-5 with TRBJ1-1; no reliable D call. V gave up 0 bases and J gave up 1 base, with 12 bases separating them. The CDR3 loop spans 16 amino acids. CDR1 MNHEY and CDR2 SVGAGI come from the germline V gene. The CDR3 region has the DNA TGTGCCAGCAGTTACTCGCCCACGCCAGGGAACACTGAAGCTTTCTTT. It is translated as CASSYSPTPGNTEAFF.

The rearrangement uses TRBV6-6 and TRBJ2-1; a possible D gene is TRBD2 (6 bases). Germline V lookup: CDR1 MNHNY, CDR2 SVGAGI (reference sequence). The CDR3 runs to 15 residues. V lost 4 bases, J lost 8 bases, and 18 bases lay in between. In DNA, the CDR3 is TGTGCCAGCAGTTCCACCCGACTAGTGGTCGATGAGCAGTTCTTC. The encoded protein is CASSSTRLVVDEQFF.

The chain carries TRBV7-8 and TRBJ1-5; D is ambiguous. Germline CDR1 is SGHVS and CDR2 is FQNEAQ. The CDR3 runs to 15 residues. The V end was cut by 5 bases, the J end by 7 bases, with 18 bases between. Here the CDR3 reads CASSRGRGEGQPQHF. DNA for the CDR3: TGTGCCAGCAGCAGAGGACGGGGTGAGGGCCAGCCCCAGCATTTT.

The chain combines TRBV27 with TRBJ1-2, with 7 bases lining up with TRBD1. CDR1 is MNHEY and CDR2 is SMNVEV in the germline V gene (reference sequence). The length of the CDR3 is 15 residues. Losses at the gene ends were 3 bases for V and 4 bases for J; bases not matched to a gene: 8. For the CDR3, the DNA is TGTGCCAGCAGTTTCGCCCAGGGGGAGCTCTATGGCTACACCTTC. Amino acids: CASSFAQGELYGYTF.

The chain recombines TRBV2 with TRBJ2-7; TRBD1 aligns across 10 bases. The CDR3 has 15 amino acids. The germline V gene encodes CDR1 SNHLY and CDR2 FYNNEI. V lost 6 bases to trimming and J lost 0 bases; unmatched junction nucleotides: 5. DNA for the CDR3: TGTGCCAGCAGCCCGGGACAGGGGCCCTCCTACGAGCAGTACTTC. It yields the protein CASSPGQGPSYEQYF.

The chain has TRBV29-1 and TRBJ2-3; 7 nucleotides match TRBD2. This CDR3 has 13 residues. Germline CDR1 reads SQVTM; CDR2 reads ANQGSEA. J lost 8 bases, V lost 4 bases, and 9 bases had no gene match. This CDR3 reads CSVGSRLARTQYF. The CDR3 DNA reads TGCAGCGTTGGGTCTCGACTAGCTCGTACGCAGTATTTT.

The chain uses TRBV6-5 and TRBJ2-6; TRBD1 matches at 9 bases. The CDR3 runs to 14 residues. Germline lookup yields CDR1 MNHEY and CDR2 SVGAGI. Trimming took 4 bases from V and 10 from J; bases not matched to a gene: 5. CDR3 region: CASSFRDRVNVLTF. For the CDR3, the DNA is TGTGCCAGCAGTTTCCGGGACAGGGTTAACGTCCTGACTTTC.

V and J are TRBV6-4 and TRBJ2-1; 7 bases match TRBD2. The germline gives CDR1 MRHNA, CDR2 SNTAGT. The junction had 5 bases not matched to a gene; V was cut back by 2 bases and J by 4 bases. The CDR3 consists of 15 residues. The CDR3, as DNA: TGTGCCAGCAGTGACGGGCTAGCGGAGTACAATGAGCAGTTCTTC. Translation: CASSDGLAEYNEQFF.

The sample holds one count of this clone. V is TRBV5-1 and J is TRBJ1-1, with 7 bases lining up with TRBD1. After removal of 0 bases from V and 3 bases from J, the junction contained 5 bases not matched to a gene. Germline assignment: CDR1 SGHRS and CDR2 YFSETQ. This CDR3 comprises 15 residues. The DNA for the CDR3 is TGCGCCAGCAGCTTGGAGTGGACAGGTTACACTGAAGCTTTCTTT. As protein: CASSLEWTGYTEAFF.

V gene TRBV4-1 combines with J gene TRBJ2-1; TRBD2 is a possible D gene (6 bases). The CDR3 is 17 residues long. Trimming cost V 2 bases and J 3 bases, with 17 bases left between them. Germline values: CDR1 MGHRA, CDR2 YSYEKL. CDR3 in DNA: TGCGCCAGCAGCCAACGCAATATAGCGGAAATCTACAATGAGCAGTTCTTC. Protein product: CASSQRNIAEIYNEQFF.

This clone is a singleton in its sample. The chain uses TRBV18 and TRBJ1-2; maybe TRBD1 (6 bases). V was trimmed by 3 bases and J by 6 bases, leaving 11 bases between them. Germline CDR1 reads KGHSH; CDR2 reads LQKENI. This CDR3 spans 13 amino acids. CDR3 bases: TGTGCCAGCTCACCCTTAGGGGGGGATGGCTACACCTTC. It codes for CASSPLGGDGYTF.

This sequence joins TRBV7-9 and TRBJ2-5; TRBD2 agrees at 8 bases. CDR1 and CDR2 from the germline V gene are SEHNR and FQNEAQ (reference sequence). The CDR3 is made up of 15 amino acids. J was trimmed by 1 base and V by 4 bases; bases with no gene match: 5. The DNA of the CDR3 is TGTGCCAGCAGCTGGGGAGCGGGAGCCCAAGAGACCCAGTACTTC. Amino acids: CASSWGAGAQETQYF.

V and J are TRBV6-5 and TRBJ2-2, with 7 nucleotides matching TRBD2. The CDR3 totals 16 residues. J lost 7 bases, V lost 1 base, and 9 bases had no gene match. CDR1 MNHEY and CDR2 SVGAGI come from the germline V gene. The CDR3 DNA is TGTGCCAGCAGTTACTTCAGCGGGGTAGATAGCGGGGAGCTGTTTTTT. Its protein is CASSYFSGVDSGELFF.

This sequence joins TRBV6-6 and TRBJ1-2, with 10 bases that match TRBD1. Germline V gene data show CDR1 as MNHNY and CDR2 as SVGAGI (reference sequence). The length of the CDR3 is 14 residues. V lost 4 bases, J lost 5 bases, and 4 bases stayed unmatched. DNA of the CDR3: TGTGCCAGCAGTTCCCCGGGACAGGGGTATGGCTACACCTTC. This sequence encodes CASSSPGQGYGYTF.

The chain carries TRBV14 and TRBJ2-7; 7 bases map to TRBD2. CDR1 and CDR2 (germline): SGHDN, FVKESK. V trimming: 0 bases; J trimming: 2 bases; junction bases outside the gene matches: 7. The CDR3 contains 16 residues. CDR3 DNA sequence: TGTGCCAGCAGCCAAGAACTCGGGCTAGCGGCCTACGAGCAGTACTTC. Its protein is CASSQELGLAAYEQYF.

The chain couples TRBV19 to TRBJ1-5, with TRBD1 matching 10 bases. J lost 4 bases, V lost 9 bases, and 6 bases had no gene match. The CDR3 is made up of 14 amino acids. Germline CDR1 is LNHDA and CDR2 is SQIVND (reference sequence). The CDR3 coding sequence is TGTGCCAGCGCGACGGGACAGGGGAATCAGCCCCAGCATTTT. Amino acid sequence: CASATGQGNQPQHF.

This chain joins TRBV7-6 and TRBJ2-5; TRBD2 is a possible D gene (5 bases). In germline, CDR1 is SGHVS, CDR2 FNYEAQ. The germline V and J ends were trimmed by 5 bases and 5 bases, with 12 bases remaining between them. The CDR3 extends over 13 amino acids. The CDR3 sequence is CASSPQGGETQYF. Written as DNA, the CDR3 is TGTGCCAGCAGCCCCCAAGGCGGGGAGACCCAGTACTTC.

The chain is built from TRBV18 and TRBJ2-1; 7 positions match TRBD2. Germline V gene data show CDR1 as KGHSH and CDR2 as LQKENI. The CDR3 is made up of 18 amino acids. J lost 6 bases, V lost 2 bases, and 16 bases had no gene match. Here the CDR3 reads CASSPNWAGADLGNEQFF. The CDR3 region has the DNA TGTGCCAGCTCACCAAATTGGGCGGGAGCGGATTTGGGCAATGAGCAGTTCTTC.

The chain links TRBV5-5 to TRBJ2-5; TRBD2 aligns across 7 bases. This CDR3 has 16 amino acids. Germline assignment: CDR1 SGHKS and CDR2 YYEKEE (reference sequence). V was pared by 3 bases and J by 5 bases, with 13 bases of the junction left unmatched. The CDR3 DNA reads as TGTGCCAGCAGCTCGGGGGAAGCGGGGATTGAGGAGACCCAGTACTTC. Translation gives CASSSGEAGIEETQYF.

This clone has more than one count but fewer than ten. J is TRBJ2-6 and V is TRBV5-1; no clear D. The V gene lost 4 bases and the J gene lost 0 bases, with 8 bases spanning the gap. CDR1 is SGHRS, CDR2 YFSETQ, per germline. There are 15 residues in the CDR3. The CDR3 reads CASSNQYSGANVLTF. CDR3 bases: TGCGCCAGCAGCAATCAGTACTCTGGGGCCAACGTCCTGACTTTC.

The rearrangement joins TRBV5-1 to TRBJ1-1; TRBD1 agrees at 7 bases. The trim removed 2 bases at V and 0 bases at J, leaving 10 bases unmatched. The CDR3 totals 17 residues. Looked up from germline, CDR1 is SGHRS and CDR2 is YFSETQ. The CDR3 nucleotides read TGCGCCAGCAGCTTTACTGCCGGGACAGCGATGAACACTGAAGCTTTCTTT. It encodes CASSFTAGTAMNTEAFF.